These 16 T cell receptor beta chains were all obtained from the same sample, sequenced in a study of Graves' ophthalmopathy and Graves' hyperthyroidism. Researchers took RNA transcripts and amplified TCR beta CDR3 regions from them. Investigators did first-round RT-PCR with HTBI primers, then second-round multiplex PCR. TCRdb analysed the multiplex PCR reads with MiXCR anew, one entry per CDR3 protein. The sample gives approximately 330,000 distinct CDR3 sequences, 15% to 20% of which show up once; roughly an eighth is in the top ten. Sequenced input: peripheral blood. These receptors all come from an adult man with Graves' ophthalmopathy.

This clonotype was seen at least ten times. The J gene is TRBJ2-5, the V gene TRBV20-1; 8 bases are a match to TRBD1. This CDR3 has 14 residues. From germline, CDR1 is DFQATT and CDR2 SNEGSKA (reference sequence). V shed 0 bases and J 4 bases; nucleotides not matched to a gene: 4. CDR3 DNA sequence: TGCAGTGCTAGAGATCTACAGGGGGGAGAGACCCAGTACTTC. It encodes CSARDLQGGETQYF.

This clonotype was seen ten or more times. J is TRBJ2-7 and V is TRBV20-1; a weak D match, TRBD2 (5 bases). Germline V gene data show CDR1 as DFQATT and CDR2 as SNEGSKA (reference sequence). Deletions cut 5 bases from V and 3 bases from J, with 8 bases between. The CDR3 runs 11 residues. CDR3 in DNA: TGCAGTGCTGGCGACTACTACGAGCAGTACTTC. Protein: CSAGDYYEQYF.

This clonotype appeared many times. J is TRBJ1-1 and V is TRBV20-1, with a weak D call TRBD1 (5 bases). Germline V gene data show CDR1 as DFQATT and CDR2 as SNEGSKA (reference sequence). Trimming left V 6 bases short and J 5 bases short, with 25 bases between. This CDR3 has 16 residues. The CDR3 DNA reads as TGCAGTGCCCGGACCGGGACCCAGGGCATGAGGACTGAAGCTTTCTTT. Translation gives CSARTGTQGMRTEAFF.

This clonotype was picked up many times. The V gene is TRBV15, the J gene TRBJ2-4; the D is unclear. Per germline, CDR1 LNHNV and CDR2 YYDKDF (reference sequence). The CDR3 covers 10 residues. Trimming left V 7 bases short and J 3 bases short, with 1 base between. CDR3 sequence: CATNKNIQYF. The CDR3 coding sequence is TGTGCCACCAACAAAAACATTCAGTACTTC. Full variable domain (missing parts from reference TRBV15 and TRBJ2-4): DAMVIQNPRYQVTQFGKPVTLSCSQTLNHNVMYWYQQKSSQAPKLLFHYYDKDFNNEADTPDNFQSRRPNTSFCFLDIRSPGLGDTAMYLCATNKNIQYFGAGTRLSVL.

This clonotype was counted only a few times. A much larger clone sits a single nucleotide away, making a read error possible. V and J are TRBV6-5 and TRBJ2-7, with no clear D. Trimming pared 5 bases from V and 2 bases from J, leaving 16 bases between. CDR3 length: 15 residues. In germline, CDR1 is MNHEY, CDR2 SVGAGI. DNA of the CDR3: TGTGCCAGCAGTAACTACGTGGGCCTAACCTACGAGCAGTACTTC. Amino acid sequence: CASSNYVGLTYEQYF.

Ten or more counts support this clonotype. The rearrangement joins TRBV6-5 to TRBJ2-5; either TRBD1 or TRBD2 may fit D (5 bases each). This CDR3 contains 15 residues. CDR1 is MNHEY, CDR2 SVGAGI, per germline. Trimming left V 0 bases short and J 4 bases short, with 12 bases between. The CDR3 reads CASSYSSRAGETQYF. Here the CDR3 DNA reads TGTGCCAGCAGTTACTCGAGCAGGGCGGGAGAGACCCAGTACTTC.

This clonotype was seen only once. The CDR3 sequence: CASFPGTGELFF. The DNA for the CDR3 is TGTGCCTCCTTTCCGGGGACCGGGGAGCTGTTTTTT. The V and J genes are TRBV6-1 and TRBJ2-2, with D maybe TRBD2 (5 bases). The V end was cut by 11 bases, the J end by 5 bases, with 12 bases between. This CDR3 is 12 amino acids long. Germline V gene sequence: CDR1 MNHNS, CDR2 SASEGT.

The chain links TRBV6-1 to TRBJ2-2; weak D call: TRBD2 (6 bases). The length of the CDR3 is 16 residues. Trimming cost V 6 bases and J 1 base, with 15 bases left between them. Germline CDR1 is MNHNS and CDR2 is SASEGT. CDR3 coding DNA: TGTGCCAGCAGGCCCGGGACTGACTTGAACACCGGGGAGCTGTTTTTT. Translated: CASRPGTDLNTGELFF.

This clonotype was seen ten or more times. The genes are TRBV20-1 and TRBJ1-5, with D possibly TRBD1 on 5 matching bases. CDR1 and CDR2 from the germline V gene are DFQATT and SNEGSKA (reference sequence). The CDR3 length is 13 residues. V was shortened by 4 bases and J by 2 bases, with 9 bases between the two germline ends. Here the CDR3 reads CSATRDGNQPQHF. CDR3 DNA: TGCAGTGCTACAAGGGACGGCAATCAGCCCCAGCATTTT.

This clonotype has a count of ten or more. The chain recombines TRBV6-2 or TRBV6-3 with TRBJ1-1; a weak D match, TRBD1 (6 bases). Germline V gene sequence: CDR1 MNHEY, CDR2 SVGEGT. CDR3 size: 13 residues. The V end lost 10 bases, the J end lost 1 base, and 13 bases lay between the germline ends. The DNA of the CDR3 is TGTGCCACCACGGACAGAACGAACACTGAAGCTTTCTTT. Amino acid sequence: CATTDRTNTEAFF.

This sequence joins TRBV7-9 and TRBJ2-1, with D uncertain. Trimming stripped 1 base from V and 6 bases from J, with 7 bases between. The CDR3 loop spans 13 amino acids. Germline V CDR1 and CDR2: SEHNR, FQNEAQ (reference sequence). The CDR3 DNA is TGTGCCAGCAGCTTAGGCGGATTCAATGAGCAGTTCTTC. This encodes CASSLGGFNEQFF.

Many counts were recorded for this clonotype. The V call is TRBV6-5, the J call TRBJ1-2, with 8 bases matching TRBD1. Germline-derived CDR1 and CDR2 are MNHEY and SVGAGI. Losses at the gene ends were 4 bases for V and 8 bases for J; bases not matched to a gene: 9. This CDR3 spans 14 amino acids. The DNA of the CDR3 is TGTGCCAGCAGTTCTACGGGGACAGGCTTAGGCTACACCTTC. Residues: CASSSTGTGLGYTF.

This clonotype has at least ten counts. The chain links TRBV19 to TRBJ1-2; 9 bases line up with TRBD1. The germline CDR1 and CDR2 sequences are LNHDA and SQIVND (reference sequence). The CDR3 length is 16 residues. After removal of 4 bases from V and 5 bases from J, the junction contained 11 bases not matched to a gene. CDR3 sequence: CASSTEWWTGDYGYTF. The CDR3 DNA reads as TGTGCCAGTAGTACGGAGTGGTGGACAGGGGATTATGGCTACACCTTC.

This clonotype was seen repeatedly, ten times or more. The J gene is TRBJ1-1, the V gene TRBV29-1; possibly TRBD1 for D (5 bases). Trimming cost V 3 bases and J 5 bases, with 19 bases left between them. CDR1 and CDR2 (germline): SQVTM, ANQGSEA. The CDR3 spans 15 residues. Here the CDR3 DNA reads TGCAGCGTTGAGAACAACTCGGGACGTAAGACTGAAGCTTTCTTT. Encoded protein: CSVENNSGRKTEAFF.

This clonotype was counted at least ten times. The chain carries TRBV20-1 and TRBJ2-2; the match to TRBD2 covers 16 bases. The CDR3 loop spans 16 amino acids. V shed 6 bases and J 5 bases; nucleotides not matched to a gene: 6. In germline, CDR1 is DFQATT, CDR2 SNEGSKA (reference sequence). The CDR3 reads CSASGLAGGRTGELFF. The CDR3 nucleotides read TGCAGTGCATCGGGACTAGCGGGGGGGCGGACCGGGGAGCTGTTTTTT.

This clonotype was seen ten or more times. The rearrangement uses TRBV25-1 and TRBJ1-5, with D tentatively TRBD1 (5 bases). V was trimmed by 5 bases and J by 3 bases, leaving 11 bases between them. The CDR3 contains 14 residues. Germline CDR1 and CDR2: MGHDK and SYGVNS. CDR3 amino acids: CASSSGVFNQPQHF. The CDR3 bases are TGTGCCAGCAGTTCGGGGGTTTTCAATCAGCCCCAGCATTTT. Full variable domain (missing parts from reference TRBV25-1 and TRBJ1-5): EADIYQTPRYLVIGTGKKITLECSQTMGHDKMYWYQQDPGMELHLIHYSYGVNSTEKGDLSSESTVSRIRTEHFPLTLESARPSHTSQYLCASSSGVFNQPQHFGDGTRLSIL.